The rows below give T cell receptor beta chains drawn from one sample of a study of blood T cells in healthy people across ages. TCRdb recomputed calls from the 5' RACE reads with MiXCR, one row per CDR3 protein. The sample lists over a million distinct CDR3 sequences, around 43% occurring once. Sequenced sample: blood. These receptors were collected from an older woman in good health. Both conserved end residues are part of each CDR3. D genes are given only for firm matches.

d_call cdr3_length v_call cdr3_aa
. 11 TRBV20-1 CSARPGTPYTF
. 12 TRBV5-4 CASSLVGKGQYF
TRBD2 13 TRBV30 CAWTGLAGEVQYF
. 13 TRBV20-1 CSARFSSTDTQYF
. 12 TRBV18 CASSRSNHEQYF
. 9 TRBV6-1 CASSGGQFF
. 13 TRBV24-1 CATSDRTTDEQYF
TRBD1 15 TRBV5-4 CASSDGGQGRETQYF
TRBD2 16 TRBV28 CASRRGLAGAGYEQYF
TRBD2 14 TRBV6-2/TRBV6-3 CASGAPGTSYEQYF
. 13 TRBV6-6 CASSYSTNYEQYF
. 11 TRBV29-1 CSVRGGETQYF
. 15 TRBV7-2 CASSFLGKQGYEQFF